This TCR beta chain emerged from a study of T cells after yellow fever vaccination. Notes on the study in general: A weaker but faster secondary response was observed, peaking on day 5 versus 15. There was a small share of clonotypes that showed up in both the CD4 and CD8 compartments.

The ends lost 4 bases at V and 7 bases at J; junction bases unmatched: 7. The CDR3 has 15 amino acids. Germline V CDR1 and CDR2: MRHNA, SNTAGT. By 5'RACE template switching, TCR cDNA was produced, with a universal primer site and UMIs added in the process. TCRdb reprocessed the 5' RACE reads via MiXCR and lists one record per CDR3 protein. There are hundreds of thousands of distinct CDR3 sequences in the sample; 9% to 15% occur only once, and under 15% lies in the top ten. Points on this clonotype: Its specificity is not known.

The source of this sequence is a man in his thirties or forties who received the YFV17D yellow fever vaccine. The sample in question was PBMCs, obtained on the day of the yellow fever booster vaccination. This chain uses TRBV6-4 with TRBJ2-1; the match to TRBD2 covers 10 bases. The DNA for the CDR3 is TGTGCCAGCAGTGTTGCTAGCGGGAGCGGGAATGAGCAGTTCTTC. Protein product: CASSVASGSGNEQFF.